This record covers a single TCR beta chain. This clonotype was counted only a few times. Its target antigen remains unknown. It has no much larger one-base neighbor in the sample; base qualities were not kept. The data were taken from a study of response to subunit inactivated influenza vaccine (dated by TCRdb to about 2018). Background on the whole study: To follow how T cells responded to a trivalent subunit inactivated influenza vaccine, the researchers relied on deep quantitative profiling of the T cell receptor repertoire.

The germline V gene (reference sequence) provides CDR1 MNHEY and CDR2 SMNVEV. V loses 2 bases of germline sequence and J loses 9 bases, and the interval between the two ends is 8 bases. Including cysteine and phenylalanine, the CDR3 has 12 amino acids. Just CDR3 DNA is preserved here, 36 bases in frame from base 1. Broader findings and caveats from the paper: It was suggested by the authors that each seasonal influenza vaccination may recruit only a limited number of new T cells.

Library creation used RT-PCR. For sequencing, an Illumina HiSeq 2500 was employed. TCRdb cleaned the public reads at Q25 with fastp, built clones with MiXCR and kept in-frame beta chains. Identical CDR3 proteins give one entry, which carries the most common genes and DNA. This sample has about 700,000 distinct CDR3 sequences in its table, and more than 11% of those were observed once. The top ten clones comprise approximately 6.5% of the sample. The TCR was taken from a man in his fifties or sixties who received an inactivated influenza vaccine. Donor details come from another sample of the same person, matched by shared clones. The material sequenced was PBMCs from blood, taken roughly 2 weeks before vaccination. This chain joins TRBV27 to TRBJ2-1, with the D gene not clear enough to name. At the DNA level, the sequence is TGTGCCAGCAGTTTAGGGTACGGTGAGCAGTTCTTC. It translates as CASSLGYGEQFF.